Following are 22 T cell receptor beta chains from one sample sequenced in a study of CD8+ T cells in alopecia areata. TCR sequencing used cDNA made by reverse transcription of extracted RNA. Using immunoSEQ multiplex PCR, the repertoire was profiled, and TCRdb retains in-frame clones only, with some absent. The sample lists tens of thousands of clones; 44% were seen once. The sample comprised NKG2D-low CD8+ T cells sorted from blood. These receptors originate from a human donor with alopecia areata.

The chain links TRBV13 to TRBJ2-3; 7 nucleotides agree with TRBD2. Looked up from germline, CDR1 is PRHDT and CDR2 is FYEKMQ (reference sequence). The CDR3 length is 15 residues. J was trimmed by 4 bases and V by 8 bases; bases with no gene match: 12. This chain's CDR3 is CASRPGGLGADTQYF. The CDR3 DNA reads as TGTGCCAGCCGTCCGGGGGGACTCGGTGCAGATACGCAGTATTTT. The full variable domain, in which reference TRBV13 and TRBJ2-3 provide the parts outside the CDR3, is AAGVIQSPRHLIKEKRETATLKCYPIPRHDTVYWYQQGPGQDPQFLISFYEKMQSDKGSIPDRFSAQQFSDYHSELNMSSLELGDSALYFCASRPGGLGADTQYFGPGTRLTVL.

The gene calls are TRBV7-9 and TRBJ1-2; the match to TRBD1 covers 7 bases. This CDR3 is built from 14 residues. Trimming cost V 0 bases and J 6 bases; bases outside gene matches: 4. Germline V gives CDR1 SEHNR, CDR2 FQNEAQ (reference sequence). CDR3 region: CASSLARQGHGYTF. CDR3 nucleotide sequence: TGTGCCAGCAGCTTAGCGCGACAGGGTCATGGCTACACCTTC.

The chain joins TRBV6-5 to TRBJ2-3; D is unclear. CDR1 and CDR2 (germline): MNHEY, SVGAGI. The V end lost 8 bases, the J end lost 3 bases, and 9 bases lay between the germline ends. This CDR3 comprises 12 residues. Here the CDR3 DNA reads TGTGCCAGCGTGGACGGGACAGATACGCAGTATTTT. Its translation: CASVDGTDTQYF.

The chain employs TRBV6-5 and TRBJ2-7; no clear D. Trimming removed 5 bases at V and 3 bases at J, with 8 bases between. The CDR3 consists of 12 residues. Germline V gene sequence: CDR1 MNHEY, CDR2 SVGAGI. The CDR3: CASSSIDYEQYF. For the CDR3, the DNA is TGTGCCAGCAGTAGCATCGACTACGAGCAGTACTTC.

The chain links TRBV25-1 to TRBJ2-6; D is unresolved. Germline V CDR1 and CDR2: MGHDK, SYGVNS. Trimming removed 1 base from V and 4 bases from J, with 8 bases in between. This CDR3 region has 15 residues. This CDR3 is CASSELMTGANVLTF. The CDR3 nucleotides are TGTGCCAGCAGTGAATTGATGACGGGGGCCAACGTCCTGACTTTC.

This chain joins TRBV4-3 and TRBJ1-1; D may be TRBD1 (6 bases). Per germline, CDR1 LGHNA and CDR2 YSLEER. CDR3 length: 15 amino acids. V lost 3 bases to trimming and J lost 0 bases, with 11 bases between them. The CDR3 spells CASSQEDSMNTEAFF. For the CDR3, the DNA is TGCGCCAGCAGCCAGGAGGACAGCATGAACACTGAAGCTTTCTTT.

V is TRBV9 and J is TRBJ1-1, with D possibly being TRBD1 (5 bases). This CDR3 region has 15 residues. The V gene's germline CDR1 is SGDLS and CDR2 YYNGEE. V shed 0 bases and J shed 3 bases, with 12 bases lying between them. The CDR3 loop is CASSVAQGADTEAFF. CDR3 coding DNA: TGTGCCAGCAGCGTAGCTCAAGGGGCGGACACTGAAGCTTTCTTT.

V usage is TRBV5-1 and J usage is TRBJ1-2; maybe TRBD1 (6 bases). Germline V gene data show CDR1 as SGHRS and CDR2 as YFSETQ. Trimming left V 4 bases short and J 6 bases short, with 19 bases between. The CDR3 spans 15 residues. The chain's CDR3 is CASSPWRGGVDGYTF. Here the CDR3 DNA reads TGCGCCAGCAGCCCCTGGAGGGGGGGCGTAGATGGCTACACCTTC.

Only a few counts were recorded for this clone. V and J are TRBV7-2 and TRBJ2-7, with D unresolved. The CDR3 runs 15 residues. Trimming shortened V by 1 base and J by 1 base, and 11 bases separated the two germline ends. The germline CDR1 and CDR2 sequences are SGHTA and FQGNSA. The CDR3 region has the DNA TGTGCCAGCAGCTTAGACCTAATGGGTTCCTACGAGCAGTACTTC. Translated, it gives CASSLDLMGSYEQYF.

The V and J genes are TRBV30 and TRBJ2-1, with D unclear. With 4 bases removed from V and 0 bases from J, the gap between germline ends came to 7 bases. This CDR3 spans 13 amino acids. Germline values: CDR1 GTSNPN, CDR2 SVGIG (reference sequence). The CDR3 coding sequence is TGTGCCTGGACCCAGAGCTCCTACAATGAGCAGTTCTTC. It yields the protein CAWTQSSYNEQFF.

The genes are TRBV29-1 and TRBJ2-1; TRBD1 matches 10 bases. The CDR3 contains 14 residues. CDR1 is SQVTM, CDR2 ANQGSEA, per germline. Losses at the gene ends were 4 bases for V and 3 bases for J; bases not matched to a gene: 3. The CDR3 DNA reads TGCAGCGTTGTGTGGACAGGGGGCTACAATGAGCAGTTCTTC. It is translated as CSVVWTGGYNEQFF.

This clone was seen a handful of times. J is TRBJ2-1 and V is TRBV7-9, with D unclear. Germline-derived CDR1 and CDR2 are SEHNR and FQNEAQ (reference sequence). V was shortened by 6 bases and J by 6 bases, with 9 bases between the two germline ends. The CDR3 is 12 residues long. CDR3: CASRPLSNEQFF. CDR3 nucleotides: TGTGCCAGCAGGCCTCTCAGCAATGAGCAGTTCTTC. The whole variable domain, filled in from reference TRBV7-9 and TRBJ2-1, reads DTGVSQNPRHKITKRGQNVTFRCDPISEHNRLYWYRQTLGQGPEFLTYFQNEAQLEKSRLLSDRFSAERPKGSFSTLEIQRTEQGDSAMYLCASRPLSNEQFFGPGTRLTVL.

V is TRBV27 and J is TRBJ2-7; D is perhaps TRBD2 (6 bases). From germline, CDR1 is MNHEY and CDR2 SMNVEV (reference sequence). V shed 5 bases and J shed 7 bases, with 15 bases lying between them. The CDR3 has 13 residues. The CDR3 reads CASSAGSAGEQYF. The CDR3 DNA sequence: TGTGCCAGCAGTGCCGGGAGTGCGGGGGAGCAGTACTTC.

This chain's CDR3 is CASSSGAGGLAGELFF. The DNA of the CDR3 is TGTGCCAGCAGCTCCGGGGCCGGAGGGCTCGCCGGGGAGCTGTTTTTT. The V gene is TRBV9, the J gene TRBJ2-2, with D perhaps matching TRBD2 (6 bases). V was pared by 4 bases and J by 6 bases, with 19 bases between. The germline gives CDR1 SGDLS, CDR2 YYNGEE. The CDR3 has 16 amino acids.

This clone was picked up a small number of times. This sequence joins TRBV29-1 and TRBJ2-2, with 7 bases matching TRBD1. The V segment lost 5 bases and the J segment 4 bases; nucleotides outside the gene matches: 7. Germline CDR1 is SQVTM and CDR2 is ANQGSEA. The CDR3 covers 14 residues. CDR3 in DNA: TGCAGCGTTACCGGGACAGCAGGCACCGGGGAGCTGTTTTTT. This sequence encodes CSVTGTAGTGELFF.

The chain is built from TRBV5-1 and TRBJ2-1, with unresolved D. The CDR3 consists of 11 residues. V lost 4 bases and J 5 bases, leaving 4 bases between the germline ends. The germline gives CDR1 SGHRS, CDR2 YFSETQ. DNA of the CDR3: TGCGCCAGCAGCGGCAACAATGAGCAGTTCTTC. Protein: CASSGNNEQFF.

This clone was seen a few times. J is TRBJ2-1 and V is TRBV27; TRBD1 is a possible D gene (6 bases). Trimming cost V 2 bases and J 10 bases, with 15 bases left between them. Looked up from germline, CDR1 is MNHEY and CDR2 is SMNVEV (reference sequence). This CDR3 has 14 amino acids. The CDR3 region is CASSLGAGVFEQFF. The DNA of the CDR3 is TGTGCCAGCAGTTTAGGGGCAGGGGTATTCGAGCAGTTCTTC.

The rearrangement joins TRBV2 to TRBJ2-7, with TRBD1 matching 8 bases. The CDR3 sequence is 14 residues long. V shed 6 bases and J 0 bases; nucleotides not matched to a gene: 4. The V gene's germline CDR1 is SNHLY and CDR2 FYNNEI. The CDR3 region is CASRGTGSSYEQYF. For the CDR3, the DNA is TGTGCCAGCAGGGGGACAGGTAGCTCCTACGAGCAGTACTTC. The full variable domain, with the rest looked up from reference TRBV2 and TRBJ2-7, is EPEVTQTPSHQVTQMGQEVILRCVPISNHLYFYWYRQILGQKVEFLVSFYNNEISEKSEIFDDQFSVERPDGSNFTLKIRSTKLEDSAMYFCASRGTGSSYEQYFGPGTRLTVT.

V usage is TRBV5-1 and J usage is TRBJ1-6; the match to TRBD1 covers 10 bases. The germline CDR1 and CDR2 sequences are SGHRS and YFSETQ. The V and J ends lost 6 bases and 6 bases, in that order; junction bases with no gene match: 6. CDR3 length equals 15 residues. The CDR3 region has the DNA TGCGCCAGCAAACCGGACAGGGGGATTAATTCACCCCTCCACTTT. Translation: CASKPDRGINSPLHF.

The chain uses TRBV27 and TRBJ2-6; D is unresolved. The germline CDR1 and CDR2 sequences are MNHEY and SMNVEV (reference sequence). The V end lost 2 bases, the J end lost 4 bases, and 3 bases lay between the germline ends. The CDR3 runs 13 residues. The CDR3 DNA is TGTGCCAGCAGTTTAGCGGGGGCCAACGTCCTGACTTTC. Its translation is CASSLAGANVLTF. Together with reference TRBV27 and TRBJ2-6, the CDR3 gives the full variable domain: EAQVTQNPRYLITVTGKKLTVTCSQNMNHEYMSWYRQDPGLGLRQIYYSMNVEVTDKGDVPEGYKVSRKEKRNFPLILESPSPNQTSLYFCASSLAGANVLTFGAGSRLTVL.

This clone was detected a few times. The J gene is TRBJ1-2, the V gene TRBV29-1, with D uncertain. Germline loops: CDR1 SQVTM, CDR2 ANQGSEA. V was trimmed by 1 base and J by 8 bases, leaving 8 bases between them. The CDR3 runs 11 residues. CDR3 nucleotide sequence: TGCAGCGTTGAAGTAAGGCAGGGCTACACCTTC. Amino acid sequence: CSVEVRQGYTF.

There are a few counts of this clone. V usage is TRBV28 and J usage is TRBJ2-5; D call uncertain. Per the germline V gene, CDR1 is MDHEN and CDR2 is SYDVKM. V was trimmed by 5 bases and J by 4 bases, leaving 23 bases between them. This CDR3 comprises 17 residues. CDR3 coding DNA: TGTGCCAGCAGTCTCCCCCTGTTCGGGTTAGAACTAGAGACCCAGTACTTC. Protein: CASSLPLFGLELETQYF.